Listed below are T cell receptor beta chains from one sample, sequenced in a study of blood T cell repertoires in COVID-19. The assay was immunoSEQ multiplex PCR, and TCRdb's table has in-frame clones only and misses some. The table lists fewer than 250,000 clones, approximately 84% of them singletons. Sequences were obtained from peripheral blood. The receptors were sampled from a man aged 50 to 60 with acute or convalescent COVID-19. CDR3s include the opening cysteine and the closing phenylalanine or tryptophan. The D gene is left open where the match is weak. Rows give clone size only sometimes, using once, few, many, or a class for an expanded clone.

TRBJ1-3 | . | . | TRBV11-2 | CASSLEQTGSGNTIYF | TGTGCCAGCAGCTTAGAACAAACAGGCTCTGGAAACACCATATATTTT
TRBJ2-5 | TRBD2 | . | TRBV9 | CASSVGGGQETQYF | TGTGCCAGCAGCGTTGGCGGGGGTCAAGAGACCCAGTACTTC
TRBJ1-5 | TRBD1 | . | TRBV30 | CAWSWGTGTQPQHF | TGTGCCTGGAGTTGGGGGACAGGGACTCAGCCCCAGCATTTT
TRBJ2-1 | TRBD1 | . | TRBV4-2 | CASGPGTGGNEQFF | TGTGCCAGCGGCCCCGGGACAGGGGGCAATGAGCAGTTCTTC
TRBJ1-3 | . | . | TRBV3-1/TRBV3-2 | CASSQAGSSGNTIYF | TGTGCCAGCAGCCAAGCAGGATCCTCTGGAAACACCATATATTTT
TRBJ2-7 | TRBD2 | . | TRBV5-1 | CASSLGSGGAYEQYF | TGCGCCAGCAGCTTGGGTAGCGGGGGGGCCTACGAGCAGTACTTC
TRBJ2-2 | . | . | TRBV5-1 | CASSEQGSTGELFF | TGCGCCAGCAGCGAACAGGGATCAACCGGGGAGCTGTTTTTT
TRBJ2-7 | TRBD2 | few | TRBV3-1/TRBV3-2 | CASRHRTSGVYEQYF | TGTGCCAGCAGACATAGGACTAGCGGGGTCTACGAGCAGTACTTC
TRBJ2-1 | TRBD1 | . | TRBV6-6 | CASSYRTGGYNEQFF | TGTGCCAGCAGTTACCGGACAGGCGGCTACAATGAGCAGTTCTTC
TRBJ2-6 | TRBD1 | . | TRBV6-1 | CASSVWDRGNGANVLTF | TGTGCCAGCAGTGTGTGGGACAGGGGCAATGGGGCCAACGTCCTGACTTTC
TRBJ1-3 | . | . | TRBV18 | CASSSAGPTLSGNTIYF | TGTGCCAGCTCATCCGCGGGCCCCACACTCTCTGGAAACACCATATATTTT
TRBJ1-2 | TRBD1 | few | TRBV5-4 | CASSLKGTGSVGYGYTF | TGTGCCAGCAGCTTGAAAGGGACAGGCTCTGTAGGCTATGGCTACACCTTC
TRBJ2-7 | . | . | TRBV7-3 | CASSLGSSNEQYF | TGTGCCAGCAGCTTAGGGTCTAGCAACGAGCAGTACTTC
TRBJ2-2 | TRBD2 | . | TRBV15 | CATNPGLAVDTGELFF | TGTGCCACGAATCCGGGACTAGCGGTAGACACCGGGGAGCTGTTTTTT
TRBJ1-2 | . | . | TRBV19 | CASIPVAGYGYTF | TGTGCCAGTATCCCCGTCGCGGGCTATGGCTACACCTTC
TRBJ1-5 | TRBD1 | . | TRBV18 | CASSRTRGTGDSNQPQHF | TGTGCCAGCTCACGGACCCGGGGGACAGGGGATAGCAATCAGCCCCAGCATTTT
TRBJ2-5 | TRBD1 | . | TRBV27 | CASSSNLDRDRETQYF | TGTGCCAGCAGTTCCAACCTAGACAGGGACCGAGAGACCCAGTACTTC
TRBJ1-3 | . | . | TRBV10-3 | CAISESLAGGKAGNTIYF | TGTGCCATCAGTGAGTCATTGGCTGGAGGAAAGGCTGGAAACACCATATATTTT
TRBJ2-7 | . | . | TRBV10-3 | CAISESGRAYEQYF | TGTGCCATCAGTGAGTCGGGCAGGGCCTACGAGCAGTACTTC
TRBJ1-2 | TRBD1 | . | TRBV5-3 | CARSLKSRDRIGDYGYTF | TGTGCCAGAAGCCTTAAGTCCCGGGACAGGATCGGGGACTATGGCTACACCTTC
TRBJ1-5 | TRBD1 | . | TRBV28 | CASRRTGAYSNQPQHF | TGTGCCAGCAGAAGGACAGGAGCCTATAGCAATCAGCCCCAGCATTTT
TRBJ2-2 | TRBD2 | few | TRBV15 | CATSRHSGRNTGELFF | TGTGCCACCAGCAGACATAGCGGGAGGAACACCGGGGAGCTGTTTTTT
TRBJ1-3 | . | . | TRBV19 | CASSMGDPWGTGNTIYF | TGTGCCAGTAGTATGGGAGACCCGTGGGGAACTGGAAACACCATATATTTT
TRBJ2-7 | TRBD1 | . | TRBV5-1 | CASSLVGTVTSYEQYF | TGCGCCAGCAGCTTGGTGGGGACAGTGACCTCCTACGAGCAGTACTTC
TRBJ2-7 | TRBD2 | . | TRBV18 | CASSLAGTSYEQYF | TGTGCCAGCTCACTCGCCGGGACTAGCTACGAGCAGTACTTC
TRBJ2-7 | TRBD1 | few | TRBV4-1 | CASRGTGAYEQYF | TGCGCCAGCAGGGGGACAGGAGCCTACGAGCAGTACTTC
TRBJ1-5 | . | . | TRBV19 | CASSWTVYSNQPQHF | TGTGCCAGTAGCTGGACAGTTTATAGCAATCAGCCCCAGCATTTT
TRBJ1-2 | . | . | TRBV3-1/TRBV3-2 | CASSLEQGGYTF | TGTGCCAGCAGCCTTGAGCAGGGGGGCTACACCTTC
TRBJ2-2 | . | . | TRBV9 | CASSVGVGGELFF | TGTGCCAGCAGCGTAGGTGTCGGCGGGGAGCTGTTTTTT
TRBJ1-4 | TRBD1 | . | TRBV2 | CASSPPHRGGEKLFF | TGTGCCAGCAGTCCCCCCCACAGGGGAGGTGAAAAACTGTTTTTT
TRBJ2-1 | . | once | TRBV6-5 | CASSYSTGAPYNEQFF | TGTGCCAGCAGTTACTCGACGGGAGCACCCTACAATGAGCAGTTCTTC
TRBJ2-6 | . | . | TRBV28 | CASLEISGANVLTF | TGTGCCAGCCTGGAGATCTCTGGGGCCAACGTCCTGACTTTC
TRBJ2-3 | TRBD1 | . | TRBV14 | CASSHRQGLTDTQYF | TGTGCCAGCAGCCATCGACAGGGGTTGACAGATACGCAGTATTTT
TRBJ2-7 | TRBD1 | . | TRBV29-1 | CSVEDLEQGTLNYEQYF | TGCAGCGTTGAAGATTTGGAACAGGGGACCCTAAACTACGAGCAGTACTTC
TRBJ2-7 | . | . | TRBV5-1 | CASSLPTGSFIEQYF | TGCGCCAGCAGCTTGCCCACCGGGAGCTTTATCGAGCAGTACTTC
TRBJ2-2 | . | . | TRBV7-8 | CASSRRAGELFF | TGTGCCAGCAGCCGGAGGGCCGGGGAGCTGTTTTTT
TRBJ1-3 | . | . | TRBV15 | CATSTSGVSGNTIYF | TGTGCCACCAGCACCAGCGGAGTCTCTGGAAACACCATATATTTT
TRBJ2-7 | . | . | TRBV28 | CASSLSGFSYEQYF | TGTGCCAGCAGTTTATCCGGGTTTTCCTACGAGCAGTACTTC
TRBJ2-3 | TRBD1 | . | TRBV2 | CASSGMGQHTDTQYF | TGTGCCAGCAGTGGAATGGGACAGCACACAGATACGCAGTATTTT
TRBJ2-7 | . | once | TRBV21-1 | CASSKFPQGRRYEQYF | TGTGCCAGCAGCAAATTCCCGCAGGGGAGAAGGTACGAGCAGTACTTC
TRBJ2-1 | TRBD2 | once | TRBV5-6 | CASTVAGYSYNEQFF | TGTGCCAGCACTGTAGCGGGGTATTCCTACAATGAGCAGTTCTTC
TRBJ2-3 | . | . | TRBV7-6 | CASSLAVRQTDTQYF | TGTGCCAGCAGCTTAGCCGTCAGGCAAACCGATACGCAGTATTTT
TRBJ1-3 | . | . | TRBV11-1 | CASSSGRSGNTIYF | TGTGCCAGCAGCTCAGGGCGCTCTGGAAACACCATATATTTT
TRBJ2-1 | . | . | TRBV18 | CASSPIDEQFF | TGTGCCAGCTCACCAATCGATGAGCAGTTCTTC